The clone carrying this T cell receptor beta chain was detected only a few times. Its target is not known. TCRdb fed the 5' RACE reads into MiXCR, producing one record per CDR3 protein. The profile shows approximately 290,000 distinct CDR3 sequences, about 20% of them singletons. The CDR3 has 17 amino acids. Germline loops: CDR1 MNHNS, CDR2 SASEGT. With 5 bases clipped from V and 1 base from J, the junction kept 8 bases outside the gene matches. This specimen belongs to a study of CD8 T cells in ankylosing spondylitis. Overall study findings and caveats: Disease-associated clonotypes exhibited CD8+ identity and were relatively infrequent in peripheral blood. Certain motif variants had earlier appeared in reactive arthritis synovial fluid and blood. A motif in TCR beta, a set of roughly eight highly homologous variants, appeared characteristic of ankylosing spondylitis blood. It was reported that disease-linked clones were significantly enriched in matched ankylosing spondylitis synovial fluid.

The clonotype comes from a female donor with ankylosing spondylitis or in good health (not recorded which). This sequence joins TRBV6-1 and TRBJ2-7; 13 nucleotides agree with TRBD2. Sequenced material: blood, either unsorted or a sorted T cell fraction (not recorded which). The CDR3 spells CASSPNRLAGGSYEQYF. The CDR3 nucleotides are TGTGCCAGCAGTCCCAACAGACTAGCGGGAGGATCCTACGAGCAGTACTTC.